The source of this TCR beta chain is a study of blood T cells in healthy people across ages (dated by TCRdb to about 2015). At the level of the whole study: In model experiments, roughly one uniquely barcoded TCR beta cDNA molecule per two T cells was captured by template switching. To track age-related changes in TCR beta repertoire diversity, the study relied on deep sequencing normalized with unique cDNA molecular identifiers. Donors were grouped into four age groups: young (average roughly 17 years), middle-aged (less than 40), aged (about 60) and long-lived (just over 80). To avoid experimental bias, donors of different ages were spread randomly across the sequencing lanes. For two donors (one aged 18 to 29 and one aged 80 or older), the study analyzed two additional independent replicas of 1 million unique cDNA reads from the same blood draw. What the study reported, not specific to this receptor: Because profiling used bulk unsorted PBMCs, naive and antigen-experienced compartments could not be compared conclusively. Donor CMV infection status was unknown, potentially confounding age-related changes in expanded clonotypes. As age increased, observed TCR beta diversity per million T cells dropped in a roughly linear way, and a significant reduction was already evident by age about 40. Compared with the aged group, the long-lived group had more naive CD4+ T cells, fewer expanded clones and increased TCR diversity, a pattern suggesting age selection. The percentage of naive T cells measured by flow cytometry correlated strongly with observed TCR beta diversity. Estimates of total diversity based on one million sequenced T cells were considered lower bounds and underestimates.

From the cysteine through the phenylalanine, the CDR3 covers 13 amino acids. Of all the DNA, just the CDR3 is kept, 39 bases in frame from base 1. Trimming takes 3 bases from V and 5 bases from J, and the germline ends sit 13 bases apart. Sequences DFQATT (CDR1) and SNEGSKA (CDR2) are obtained from the germline V gene (reference sequence). Note on this clonotype: It has no known antigen specificity. No per-base quality is available; no much larger clone lies one base away.

Preparation of the library involved 5' RACE. TCRdb lists the instrument as Illumina HiSeq 2500. A second PCR of about 7 to 12 cycles was run with a J-beta primer mix and a sample-barcoded 5' primer. Each TCR beta cDNA molecule received a unique molecular identifier from a template-switch 5' adaptor carrying 12 random nucleotides. Each sample yielded at least 2.5 million CDR3-containing paired-end reads. The Mint cDNA synthesis kit, primed by a TRBC-specific oligonucleotide, was used to synthesize first-strand cDNA from all RNA. Following uracil-DNA glycosylase treatment, all cDNA underwent a first 18-cycle PCR with the universal primers M1SS and BC2_uni_R. The study's processing was this. For normalization, 1 million high-quality reads were randomly selected from each sample, with every read carrying a distinct molecular identifier. Instead of being binned into consensus sequences, reads with shared molecular identifiers were discarded. CDR3 identification, clonotype clustering and error correction used MiTCR with a Q25 quality threshold and the strictest error-elimination algorithm. Lower-bound total TCR beta diversity was estimated with a nonparametric unseen species model using Euler transformation. TCRdb trimmed public reads at Q25 via fastp, called clones via MiXCR and kept in-frame beta chains. Merged by CDR3 protein, the rows form single entries marked with the most common genes and DNA. The authors' filters were not applied to this entry. The sample table holds under 850,000 distinct CDR3 sequences, of which about 36% were seen once. The top ten clones comprise 10% to 15% of the sample.

The donors were roughly 40 Caucasian individuals from Russia, aged roughly 6 to 100 years, who were systemically healthy. Each donor gave 8 to 10 milliliters of peripheral blood, drawn into EDTA-treated Vacutainer tubes. Ficoll-Paque density-gradient centrifugation was used to isolate PBMCs, with at least 7 million per sample. Total RNA, at least 5 micrograms per sample, was extracted from PBMCs with Trizol reagent. For every donor, an aliquot of PBMCs went through flow cytometry to measure the percentages of naive CD45RAhigh/CD27high T cells. The sequenced sample consisted of blood. Recombination linked TRBV20-1 to TRBJ1-1, and possibly TRBD1, on 6 matching bases. The receptor's source is a young man in good health. The bases read TGCAGTGCTAGCTCCAAGGGGGTAACTGAAGCTTTCTTT. It specifies CSASSKGVTEAFF.